The present entry profiles one T cell receptor beta chain with its context. The data derive from a study of blood T cell repertoires in COVID-19. The method was immunoSEQ multiplex PCR; TCRdb's version includes in-frame clones alone and lacks a portion of them. The sample holds roughly 56,000 clones, 89% seen once. CDR3 length: 15 amino acids. Germline V CDR1 and CDR2: LNHDA, SQIVND (reference sequence). V was pared by 3 bases and J by 4 bases, with 15 bases between. The sequence derives from a woman aged 60-75 years with COVID-19, enrolled during active disease. This chain joins TRBV19 and TRBJ2-5, with a tentative D call TRBD1 (5 bases). The source material was peripheral blood. CDR3 sequence: CASSISGLSGETQYF. CDR3 sequence (DNA): TGTGCCAGTAGTATCTCAGGGTTATCAGGAGAGACCCAGTACTTC.